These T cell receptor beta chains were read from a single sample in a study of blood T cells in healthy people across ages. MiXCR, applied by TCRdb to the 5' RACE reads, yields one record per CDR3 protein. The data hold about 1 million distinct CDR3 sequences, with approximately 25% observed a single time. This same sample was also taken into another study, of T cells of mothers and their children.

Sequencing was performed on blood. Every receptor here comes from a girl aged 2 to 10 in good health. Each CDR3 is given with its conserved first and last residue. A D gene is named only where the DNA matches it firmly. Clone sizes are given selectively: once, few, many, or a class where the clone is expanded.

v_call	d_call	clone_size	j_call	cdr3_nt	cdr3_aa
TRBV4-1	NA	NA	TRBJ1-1	TGCGCCAGCAGCCAAGATCGGGAGACTGAAGCTTTCTTT	CASSQDRETEAFF
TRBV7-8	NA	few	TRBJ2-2	TGTGCCAGCAGCCCCGACGGGAACACCGGGGAGCTGTTTTTT	CASSPDGNTGELFF
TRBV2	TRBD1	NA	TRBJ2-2	TGTGCCAGCAGTGACGGGTTGGGACAGAGAAACACCGGGGAGCTGTTTTTT	CASSDGLGQRNTGELFF
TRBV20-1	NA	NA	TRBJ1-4	TGCAGTGCTAGAGACCTCGCGTTCGGAACTAATGAAAAACTGTTTTTT	CSARDLAFGTNEKLFF
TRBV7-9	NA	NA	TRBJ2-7	TGTGCCAGCAGCCGAAACAGAGAGCAGTACTTC	CASSRNREQYF
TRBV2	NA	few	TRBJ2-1	TGTGCCAGCGAGTACTTACTCAATGAGCAGTTCTTC	CASEYLLNEQFF
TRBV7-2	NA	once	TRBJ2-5	TGTGCCAGCAGCACCCCGACAGCCGGGAAAGAGACCCAGTACTTC	CASSTPTAGKETQYF
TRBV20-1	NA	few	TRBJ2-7	TGCAGTGCTAACTCAATGACGGCAACCTACGAGCAGTACTTC	CSANSMTATYEQYF
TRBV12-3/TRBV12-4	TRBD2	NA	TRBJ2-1	TGTGCCAGCAGTGACCCCGGGACTAGCTCCTACAATGAGCAGTTCTTC	CASSDPGTSSYNEQFF
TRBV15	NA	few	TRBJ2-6	TGTGCCACCAGCCCGAGAAGGGAACCCGGGGCCAACGTCCTGACTTTC	CATSPRREPGANVLTF
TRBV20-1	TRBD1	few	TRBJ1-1	TGCAGTGCTAAACGGACAGGCGGAATAGGTCGATCCGCAAACACTGAAGCTTTCTTT	CSAKRTGGIGRSANTEAFF
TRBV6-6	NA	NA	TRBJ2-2	TGTGCCAGCAGTTCGGACAGAGCGAACACCGGGGAGCTGTTTTTT	CASSSDRANTGELFF
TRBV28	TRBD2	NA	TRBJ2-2	TGTGCCAGCAGTTCCCGACTAGCAGCTTCGAACACCGGGGAGCTGTTTTTT	CASSSRLAASNTGELFF
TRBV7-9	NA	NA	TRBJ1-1	TGTGCCAGCAGCTTATTATCTCGGGAAGCTTTCTTT	CASSLLSREAFF
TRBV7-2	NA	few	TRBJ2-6	TGTGCCAGCACCAGAAGATCTGGGGCCAACGTCCTGACTTTC	CASTRRSGANVLTF
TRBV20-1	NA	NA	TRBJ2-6	TGCAGTGCTAAGAGCTCCTCTGGGGCCAACGTCCTGACTTTC	CSAKSSSGANVLTF
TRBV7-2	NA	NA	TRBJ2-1	TGTGCCAGCAGCCCCAAACGGGGTAGGAATGAGCAGTTCTTC	CASSPKRGRNEQFF
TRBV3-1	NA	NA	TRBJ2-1	TGTGCCAGCAGCCAAGAACCCGACAGCTCTATCGATGAGCAGTTCTTC	CASSQEPDSSIDEQFF
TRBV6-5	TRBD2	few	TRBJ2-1	TGTGCCAGCAGTCCCGGGACTAAGCAGTTCTTC	CASSPGTKQFF
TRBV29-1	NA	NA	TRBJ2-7	TGCAGCGCCTTGGGCTACGAGCAGTACTTC	CSALGYEQYF
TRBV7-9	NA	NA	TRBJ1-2	TGTGCCAGCAGCTTAGAGTGGACAGCCAACTATGGCTACACCTTC	CASSLEWTANYGYTF
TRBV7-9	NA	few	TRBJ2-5	TGTGCCAGCAGCCCCGGACCTCAGGGGAAAGAGACCCAGTACTTC	CASSPGPQGKETQYF
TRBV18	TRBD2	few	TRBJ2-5	TGTGCCAGCTCACCGAGTCTAGCGGCAGACGGTGGCCAGTACTTC	CASSPSLAADGGQYF
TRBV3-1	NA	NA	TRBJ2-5	TGTGCCAGCAGCCAAGAGACAGGTTCGGAGACCCAGTACTTC	CASSQETGSETQYF
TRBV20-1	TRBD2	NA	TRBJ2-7	TGCAGTGCTTGGACTAGCGCCTACGAGCAGTACTTC	CSAWTSAYEQYF
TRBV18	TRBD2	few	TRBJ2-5	TGTGCCAGCTCACCGGCGGGGGTAGAGATCCAGTACTTC	CASSPAGVEIQYF
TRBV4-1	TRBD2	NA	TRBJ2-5	TGCGCCAGCAGCCAAGGGCCGGCGGGGAGGGTCCAAGAGACCCAGTACTTC	CASSQGPAGRVQETQYF
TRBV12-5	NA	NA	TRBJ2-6	TGTGCTAGTGGTTTCAGTCGAGAAAGCTCTGGGGCCAACGTCCTGACTTTC	CASGFSRESSGANVLTF
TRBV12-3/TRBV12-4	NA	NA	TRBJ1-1	TGTGCCAGCACCTTCGACTCCCTGGGCACTGAAGCTTTCTTT	CASTFDSLGTEAFF
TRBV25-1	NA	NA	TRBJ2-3	TGTGCCAGCGCTCAAAAGGGCAGGAGTCTAGATACGCAGTATTTT	CASAQKGRSLDTQYF
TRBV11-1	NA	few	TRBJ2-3	TGTGCCAGCAGTTACCAAACAGGAGGTACGCAGTATTTT	CASSYQTGGTQYF
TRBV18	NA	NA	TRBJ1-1	TGTGCCAGCTCACCCGCAGGGTTGGACACTGAAGCTTTCTTT	CASSPAGLDTEAFF
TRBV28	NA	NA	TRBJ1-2	TGTGCCAGCAGCAGACAGAATCGCGATGGCTACACCTTC	CASSRQNRDGYTF
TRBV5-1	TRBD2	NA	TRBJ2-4	TGCGCCAGCAGCTTGGGCGGGGGGGACCTACTAAACATTCAGTACTTC	CASSLGGGDLLNIQYF
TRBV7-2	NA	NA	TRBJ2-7	TGTGCCAGCAGCTTATCCGGGTCGGGGCGCGAGCAGTACTTC	CASSLSGSGREQYF
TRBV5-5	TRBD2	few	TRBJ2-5	TGTGCCAGCAGCCCGGTAGGGCGGGAGGGCCAAGAGACCCAGTACTTC	CASSPVGREGQETQYF
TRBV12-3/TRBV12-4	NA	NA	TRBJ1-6	TGTGCCAGCAGTTTACGGTTGAGTTCACCCCTCCACTTT	CASSLRLSSPLHF
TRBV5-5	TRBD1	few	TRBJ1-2	TGTGCCAGCAGCAAGGTGCCGGGACAGGGACTCGTCACCTTC	CASSKVPGQGLVTF
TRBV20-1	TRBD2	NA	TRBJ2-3	TGCAGTGCCCAGAGCGGGGGCGGCACAGATACGCAGTATTTT	CSAQSGGGTDTQYF
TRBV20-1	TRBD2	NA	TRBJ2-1	TGCAGTGCAAGACTAGCGGGAAGAACTCACAATGAGCAGTTCTTC	CSARLAGRTHNEQFF
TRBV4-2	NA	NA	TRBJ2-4	TGTGCCAGCAGCCAAGAACAGGGTGACATTCAGTACTTC	CASSQEQGDIQYF